The table lists the clone carrying this TCR beta chain with a few counts. These data are taken from a study of cytomegalovirus exposure and HLA in healthy donors. The germline V gene has CDR1 SQVTM and CDR2 ANQGSEA. The CDR3 contains 20 residues. V was clipped by 5 bases and J by 1 base; unmatched bases: 19. Sequencing used immunoSEQ multiplex PCR; TCRdb keeps in-frame clones, though not all of them. The table has 80,000 to 95,000 clones, roughly 92% seen once. V and J are TRBV29-1 and TRBJ2-1; 11 bases match TRBD2. The material sequenced was PBMCs. The TCR comes from a woman aged 25 to 39 in good health and CMV-seropositive. The CDR3 reads CSVLSTGTSGQRLSYNEQFF. The CDR3 bases are TGCAGCGTTCTTTCCACCGGGACTAGCGGCCAAAGGTTATCCTACAATGAGCAGTTCTTC.